A selection of T cell receptor beta chains follows, all from one sample in a study of shared clonotypes between healthy human individuals. Libraries were prepared by immunoSEQ multiplex PCR; TCRdb keeps only in-frame clonotypes and omits some of them. The sample carries over 800,000 clones, 80% to 95% recorded once. Sequencing was done on a sample of naive CD8+ T cells sorted from blood. These receptors originate from a man aged 25 to 40 in good health. Both conserved end residues are trimmed from each CDR3.

CDR3aa	j_gene	v_gene
ASSSTRPAEQF	TRBJ2-1	TRBV27
ASSSRGGLAVYEQY	TRBJ2-7	TRBV7-9
ASSGGLRNEQF	TRBJ2-1	TRBV9
ASSRGAIWNTEAF	TRBJ1-1	TRBV19
SCPVADNEQF	TRBJ2-1	TRBV29-1
ASSSDRVKLF	TRBJ2-2	TRBV11-2
SVESGGTTGELF	TRBJ2-2	TRBV29-1
ASSQIAGVLESYEQY	TRBJ2-7	TRBV28
ASSYSVQINTDTQY	TRBJ2-3	TRBV6-6
AISESLAGANNEQF	TRBJ2-1	TRBV10-3
ASSLRTSGGDMYEQY	TRBJ2-7	TRBV28
ASTRRGNQPQH	TRBJ1-5	TRBV5-6
ASSYSMESGANVLT	TRBJ2-6	TRBV6-6
ASSPSSSTGTYEQY	TRBJ2-7	TRBV4-1
ASSIVGYNEQF	TRBJ2-1	TRBV19
AISESGSGVYNEQF	TRBJ2-1	TRBV10-3
ASSQTGGNPGDEQF	TRBJ2-1	TRBV4-1
ASNQAGDNEQF	TRBJ2-1	TRBV28
ASSFGTGLAKNIQY	TRBJ2-4	TRBV5-6
ASSSWGRGLHEQY	TRBJ2-7	TRBV5-4
ASSPLANPYEQY	TRBJ2-7	TRBV6-5
AWNRVYEQY	TRBJ2-7	TRBV30
ASSIVGGDQPQH	TRBJ1-5	TRBV19
ASSLAGAPTYNEQF	TRBJ2-1	TRBV7-9
ASSQAEGAIPRYGYT	TRBJ1-2	TRBV14
ASSGTGTGKTYEQY	TRBJ2-7	TRBV11-1
ASSFSGGSNTEAF	TRBJ1-1	TRBV5-5
ASSEASSPWINTGELF	TRBJ2-2	TRBV6-1
ASSEGDNEQF	TRBJ2-1	TRBV10-1
ASSPTDLAGVKGNEQY	TRBJ2-7	TRBV9
ASSSRLAGAREQY	TRBJ2-7	TRBV11-2
ASSPQGADETQY	TRBJ2-5	TRBV7-3
ASSNGGPRGEGYT	TRBJ1-2	TRBV5-6